These T cell receptor beta chains were read from a single sample in a study of blood T cell repertoires in COVID-19. Generated by immunoSEQ multiplex PCR, the TCRdb table keeps only in-frame clones and is missing some. The top ten clones hold 1.3% of a sample with 60,000 to 80,000 clones, more than 80% of them seen once. Sequences were obtained from peripheral blood. These receptors originate from a woman of 80 years or more with acute or convalescent COVID-19. The CDR3 runs from the conserved cysteine through the conserved F or W. D genes are given only for firm matches. The size entry is marked missing in some rows and otherwise reads once, few, many or a size class.

abundance	v_gene	j_gene	d_gene	CDR3aa	CDR3nt
once	TRBV3-1/TRBV3-2	TRBJ2-7	.	CASSQNFRVEQYF	TGTGCCAGCAGCCAAAATTTTCGAGTGGAGCAGTACTTC
few	TRBV7-8	TRBJ2-1	TRBD1	CASSRQGAEQFF	TGTGCCAGCAGCCGACAGGGGGCTGAGCAGTTCTTC
.	TRBV30	TRBJ2-7	TRBD2	CAWSGRGGVAGVREQYF	TGTGCCTGGAGTGGACGCGGGGGAGTAGCGGGAGTTCGAGAGCAGTACTTC
.	TRBV5-1	TRBJ2-3	TRBD2	CASSLGGGVTDTQYF	TGCGCCAGCAGCTTGGGCGGGGGGGTGACAGATACGCAGTATTTT
once	TRBV18	TRBJ1-1	.	CASSQDRNTEAFF	TGTGCCAGCTCACAGGACAGGAACACTGAAGCTTTCTTT
.	TRBV24-1	TRBJ2-1	TRBD2	CATSDPTSGGPNEQFF	TGTGCCACCAGTGATCCTACTAGCGGGGGACCCAATGAGCAGTTCTTC
few	TRBV7-9	TRBJ1-1	.	CASSMDKSFSEAFF	TGTGCCAGCAGCATGGACAAATCATTCTCTGAAGCTTTCTTT
once	TRBV30	TRBJ2-5	TRBD1	CAWSKGGFQETQYF	TGTGCCTGGAGTAAAGGGGGCTTCCAAGAGACCCAGTACTTC
.	TRBV9	TRBJ2-4	.	CASSREVTAKNIQYF	TGTGCCAGCAGCCGAGAGGTGACTGCCAAAAACATTCAGTACTTC
.	TRBV9	TRBJ2-1	TRBD2	CASSGTSGGYNEQFF	TGTGCCAGCAGCGGGACTAGCGGGGGATACAATGAGCAGTTCTTC
.	TRBV28	TRBJ2-3	TRBD2	CASSPLRTSGRAYTQYF	TGTGCCAGCAGTCCTCTTAGGACTAGCGGGAGAGCATATACGCAGTATTTT
.	TRBV7-8	TRBJ2-7	.	CASSLVQSYEQYF	TGTGCCAGCAGCTTAGTACAGTCCTACGAGCAGTACTTC
.	TRBV18	TRBJ1-1	.	CASSPDAGVEAFF	TGTGCCAGCTCACCGGACGCCGGGGTTGAAGCTTTCTTT
.	TRBV5-1	TRBJ2-5	.	CASSTVGQETQYF	TGCGCCAGCAGCACGGTCGGCCAAGAGACCCAGTACTTC
.	TRBV4-2	TRBJ2-7	TRBD2	CASSQGGLAGAEQYF	TGTGCCAGCAGCCAAGGGGGACTAGCGGGAGCTGAGCAGTACTTC
.	TRBV24-1	TRBJ2-3	.	CATSEYRATDTQYF	TGTGCCACCAGTGAGTACAGGGCGACAGATACGCAGTATTTT
few	TRBV28	TRBJ1-1	.	CASSSGGAEAFF	TGTGCCAGCAGTTCGGGGGGGGCTGAAGCTTTCTTT
.	TRBV18	TRBJ1-3	TRBD1	CASSLNPGTGSTSGNTIYF	TGTGCCAGCTCGCTCAATCCCGGGACAGGGAGTACCTCTGGAAACACCATATATTTT
.	TRBV6-4	TRBJ2-6	.	CASSDLAGSGANVLTF	TGTGCCAGCAGTGACCTGGCAGGCTCTGGGGCCAACGTCCTGACTTTC
.	TRBV7-8	TRBJ2-7	TRBD1	CASSRGQASSYEQYF	TGTGCCAGCAGCCGAGGACAGGCTTCCTCCTACGAGCAGTACTTC
.	TRBV6-5	TRBJ1-6	.	CASWGGLYNSPLHF	TGTGCCAGTTGGGGGGGTTTGTATAATTCACCCCTCCACTTT
.	TRBV9	TRBJ1-6	TRBD1	CASSVGPGGESPLHF	TGTGCCAGCAGCGTAGGCCCAGGGGGCGAATCACCCCTCCACTTT
.	TRBV19	TRBJ1-1	.	CASSIAARTEAFF	TGTGCCAGTAGTATTGCGGCGCGCACTGAAGCTTTCTTT
few	TRBV29-1	TRBJ2-7	TRBD1	CSAKGQGTEQYF	TGCAGCGCTAAGGGACAGGGGACCGAGCAGTACTTC
.	TRBV4-3	TRBJ2-7	.	CASSQEEGYTYEQYF	TGCGCCAGCAGCCAAGAGGAGGGTTACACCTACGAGCAGTACTTC
.	TRBV6-5	TRBJ1-1	.	CASSYLTTGRTEAFF	TGTGCCAGCAGTTACCTTACAACAGGGCGCACTGAAGCTTTCTTT
.	TRBV2	TRBJ1-2	.	CASSDQNYGYTF	TGTGCCAGCAGTGACCAGAACTATGGCTACACCTTC
once	TRBV27	TRBJ1-5	.	CASSFGHNQPQHF	TGTGCCAGCAGTTTTGGGCACAATCAGCCCCAGCATTTT
.	TRBV5-1	TRBJ2-1	.	CASTISRVNEQFF	TGCGCCAGCACCATATCACGAGTCAATGAGCAGTTCTTC
.	TRBV27	TRBJ1-1	TRBD1	CASSSGQGWGTEAFF	TGTGCCAGCAGTTCGGGACAGGGTTGGGGAACTGAAGCTTTCTTT
.	TRBV5-1	TRBJ2-5	.	CASSLRRQETQYF	TGCGCCAGCAGCCTCCGCAGACAAGAGACCCAGTACTTC
once	TRBV28	TRBJ2-7	.	CASSLLERSDPAYEQYF	TGTGCCAGCAGTTTGCTAGAAAGAAGTGACCCCGCCTACGAGCAGTACTTC
.	TRBV3-1/TRBV3-2	TRBJ2-5	.	CASSPDRETQYF	TGTGCCAGCAGCCCGGACAGAGAGACCCAGTACTTC
.	TRBV6-6	TRBJ2-1	.	CASSRPYNEQFF	TGTGCCAGCAGCCGACCGTACAATGAGCAGTTCTTC
.	TRBV12-5	TRBJ1-1	.	CASADGYAGEYLAFF	TGTGCTAGTGCCGACGGTTACGCAGGGGAGTACTTAGCTTTCTTT
.	TRBV19	TRBJ2-1	.	CASKTGGGYYNEQFF	TGTGCCAGTAAGACGGGGGGCGGTTATTACAATGAGCAGTTCTTC
once	TRBV30	TRBJ1-4	.	CHAGFSEKLFF	TGTCACGCAGGTTTTAGTGAAAAACTGTTTTTT
.	TRBV5-1	TRBJ2-3	.	CASSLTGMSTDTQYF	TGCGCCAGCAGCTTGACGGGGATGAGCACAGATACGCAGTATTTT
.	TRBV3-1/TRBV3-2	TRBJ2-1	TRBD2	CASSQDFRTSGSLGAQNEQFF	TGTGCCAGCAGCCAAGATTTTCGGACTAGCGGGAGTTTGGGAGCTCAGAATGAGCAGTTCTTC
.	TRBV18	TRBJ2-2	.	CASSPRSQATAGELFF	TGTGCCAGCTCACCACGATCACAGGCGACGGCCGGGGAGCTGTTTTTT
once	TRBV7-8	TRBJ1-4	.	CASSPTDSNEKLFF	TGTGCCAGCAGCCCTACGGACAGTAATGAAAAACTGTTTTTT
.	TRBV5-1	TRBJ1-1	.	CASRSTSGSPLAFF	TGCGCCAGCAGAAGCACGTCAGGGTCTCCGCTTGCTTTCTTT
few	TRBV19	TRBJ2-3	TRBD1	CASRSQGDPVDTQYF	TGTGCCAGTAGATCACAGGGGGATCCAGTCGATACGCAGTATTTT
.	TRBV18	TRBJ2-1	TRBD2	CASSPSGSAYNEQFF	TGTGCCAGCTCACCTAGCGGGAGCGCCTACAATGAGCAGTTCTTC
.	TRBV9	TRBJ1-1	.	CASSVGREIEAFF	TGTGCCAGCAGCGTAGGGAGGGAAATTGAAGCTTTCTTT
.	TRBV18	TRBJ1-4	.	CASNVGQSNEKLFF	TGTGCCAGCAATGTGGGACAATCTAATGAAAAACTGTTTTTT
few	TRBV30	TRBJ1-2	.	CAWSTGDIYGYTF	TGTGCCTGGTCGACAGGAGACATCTATGGCTACACCTTC
.	TRBV6-2/TRBV6-3	TRBJ1-1	TRBD1	CASSLLQGPTEAFF	TGTGCCAGCAGTCTCCTACAGGGGCCCACTGAAGCTTTCTTT
.	TRBV27	TRBJ1-5	.	CASSSAGYRQPQHF	TGTGCCAGCAGTTCAGCGGGGTATCGACAGCCCCAGCATTTT
once	TRBV19	TRBJ1-1	.	CASSSQGSRNTEAFF	TGTGCCAGTAGTTCACAGGGTTCTAGGAACACTGAAGCTTTCTTT
.	TRBV4-3	TRBJ1-2	.	CASSQEGEPGSPYGYTF	TGCGCCAGCAGCCAAGAGGGCGAACCCGGTTCCCCCTATGGCTACACCTTC
.	TRBV15	TRBJ2-2	TRBD2	CATSGGLAEPPNTGELFF	TGTGCCACCAGCGGCGGACTAGCGGAGCCACCGAACACCGGGGAGCTGTTTTTT
.	TRBV15	TRBJ1-2	.	CATSWGPDGYTF	TGTGCCACCAGCTGGGGCCCAGATGGCTACACCTTC
.	TRBV5-1	TRBJ2-1	TRBD1	CASSLVPGGDYNEQFF	TGCGCCAGCAGCTTGGTTCCAGGGGGCGATTACAATGAGCAGTTCTTC
.	TRBV10-1	TRBJ2-1	TRBD2	CASSGFLAGGNNEQFF	TGCGCCAGCAGTGGGTTCCTAGCGGGGGGAAACAATGAGCAGTTCTTC